This TCR beta chain appears in the sequencing data of a study of PD-L1 blockade in urothelial cancer. Indicated time point: pretreatment peripheral blood. Libraries were prepared by immunoSEQ multiplex PCR; TCRdb keeps only in-frame clonotypes and omits some of them. Among about 55,000 clones, approximately 80% were seen once, and the ten largest hold over 1%. This receptor was identified in a man in his fifties with urothelial cancer. The sequences come from PBMCs, collected around atezolizumab (anti-PD-L1) treatment.

The CDR3 region has the DNA TGTGCCAGCAGTTCCCTAGCAGCGAAAGAGACCCAGTACTTC. Translated, it gives CASSSLAAKETQYF. The V and J genes are TRBV28 and TRBJ2-5; a possible D gene is TRBD2 (5 bases). Trimming cost V 4 bases and J 3 bases, with 12 bases left between them. The CDR3 has 14 residues. Germline V gene data show CDR1 as MDHEN and CDR2 as SYDVKM.